The clone carrying this T cell receptor (beta chain) was seen only once. The sample is drawn from a study of blood T cell repertoires in COVID-19. Study-level information: Some COVID-19 samples were acute and others convalescent; all came from the United States, Italy and Spain. In each case, the material was cDNA or gDNA derived from T cells, B-cell-depleted T cells, or PBMCs.

TCRdb keeps only in-frame clones here, not all; method: immunoSEQ multiplex PCR. The sample lists some 56,000 clones, 89% seen once, with 43% in the top ten. Germline V gene sequence: CDR1 LGHDT, CDR2 YNNKEL (reference sequence). The CDR3 consists of 17 residues. The V gene lost 3 bases and the J gene lost 4 bases, with 19 bases spanning the gap. The genes are TRBV3-1 (or the pseudogene TRBV3-2) and TRBJ1-5, with D tentatively TRBD1 (5 bases). Sequenced input: peripheral blood. The sequence derives from an older woman with COVID-19, enrolled during active disease. The CDR3 loop is CASSQGLLARLNQPQHF. For the CDR3, the DNA is TGTGCCAGCAGCCAGGGGCTTTTGGCCCGCTTGAATCAGCCCCAGCATTTT.